These 10 T cell receptor beta chains share one sample of origin, sequenced in a study of blood T cell repertoires in COVID-19. Generated by immunoSEQ multiplex PCR, the TCRdb table keeps only in-frame clones and is missing some. The repertoire holds roughly 290,000 clones, 70% to 90% seen once, with approximately 0.94% in the top ten. The material sequenced was peripheral blood. Receptors originate from a human donor with COVID-19, enrolled during active disease. The donor label of this sample is uncertain.

A word on this clone: One end of the junction fails to match germline, which may point to a read error. The rearrangement joins TRBV7-7 to TRBJ2-5, with 10 positions matching TRBD2. Germline V gives CDR1 SSHAT, CDR2 FNYEAQ (reference sequence). The CDR3 covers 15 residues. The CDR3: CASSLAGAGGETQYF. The DNA of the CDR3 is TGTGCTAGCAGCCTAGCGGGAGCGGGGGGAGAGACCCAGTACTTC.

The V and J genes are TRBV5-1 and TRBJ2-1; 12 bases align to TRBD2. Germline lookup yields CDR1 SGHRS and CDR2 YFSETQ. CDR3 length: 16 amino acids. J gave up 5 bases and V 4 bases, and 7 bases lay outside the gene matches. As DNA, the CDR3 is TGCGCCAGCAGCGTTGGAGGACTAGCGGGGCACAATGAGCAGTTCTTC. Encoded protein: CASSVGGLAGHNEQFF.

The chain has TRBV9 and TRBJ1-6, with D possibly matching TRBD1 (5 bases). Germline CDR1 is SGDLS and CDR2 is YYNGEE. Deletions cut 1 base from V and 9 bases from J, with 8 bases between. The CDR3 length is 13 residues. CDR3 bases: TGTGCCAGCAGCGTATCGGGGGTTTCACCCCTCCACTTT. It translates to CASSVSGVSPLHF. The full variable domain, its missing parts supplied by reference TRBV9 and TRBJ1-6, is DSGVTQTPKHLITATGQRVTLRCSPRSGDLSVYWYQQSLDQGLQFLIQYYNGEERAKGNILERFSAQQFPDLHSELNLSSLELGDSALYFCASSVSGVSPLHFGNGTRLTVT.

The DNA of the CDR3 is TGTGCCAGCAGTGATTGGGGGGAGCCGGATTATTCACCCCTCCACTTT. This encodes CASSDWGEPDYSPLHF. The V call is TRBV6-1, the J call TRBJ1-6; a possible D gene is TRBD1 (5 bases). This CDR3 contains 16 residues. The germline CDR1 and CDR2 sequences are MNHNS and SASEGT. V lost 3 bases and J lost 8, with 17 bases in between.

This chain links TRBV28 with TRBJ1-2; D gene unclear. This CDR3 comprises 13 residues. Looked up from germline, CDR1 is MDHEN and CDR2 is SYDVKM. Trimming took 7 bases from V and 4 from J, leaving 13 bases between them. CDR3 nucleotides: TGTGCCAGCATCTCAGGACTACCCTATGGCTACACCTTC. Its translation: CASISGLPYGYTF.

The J gene is TRBJ2-2, the V gene TRBV4-2; 11 bases agree with TRBD2. This CDR3 region has 17 residues. Germline lookup yields CDR1 LGHNA and CDR2 YNFKEQ. Trimming removed 1 base from V and 4 bases from J; junction bases left unmatched: 5. CDR3 loop: CASSQAYSGRVTGELFF. The CDR3 nucleotides read TGTGCCAGCAGCCAAGCCTATAGCGGGAGGGTCACCGGGGAGCTGTTTTTT.

The V and J genes are TRBV6-1 and TRBJ1-1; a weak D match, TRBD1 (5 bases). In germline, CDR1 is MNHNS, CDR2 SASEGT. V lost 0 bases and J 11 bases, leaving 10 bases between the germline ends. The CDR3 is 12 residues long. CDR3 DNA sequence: TGTGCCAGCAGTGAAGCAGGGGTTTCGGCTTTCTTT. It encodes CASSEAGVSAFF.

This clone was observed once. The rearrangement uses TRBV4-3 and TRBJ2-3; TRBD2 is a possible D gene (5 bases). Trimming cost V 1 base and J 4 bases, with 12 bases left between them. The CDR3 loop spans 15 amino acids. CDR1 and CDR2 from the germline V gene are LGHNA and YSLEER. The CDR3 nucleotides read TGCGCCAGCAGCCAAGGTGGTAGCGTGGCAGATACGCAGTATTTT. Protein product: CASSQGGSVADTQYF.

The rearrangement uses TRBV9 and TRBJ2-1; D not certain. Trimming took 6 bases from V and 7 from J, leaving 17 bases between them. The CDR3 totals 14 residues. Germline CDR1 reads SGDLS; CDR2 reads YYNGEE. The CDR3 sequence: CASKQRPAVNEQFF. The CDR3 nucleotides read TGTGCCAGCAAGCAACGGCCGGCGGTGAATGAGCAGTTCTTC.

This sequence joins TRBV6-5 and TRBJ2-3; TRBD1 might be the D (7 bases). The germline V gene encodes CDR1 MNHEY and CDR2 SVGAGI. Trimming removed 4 bases at V and 4 bases at J, with 12 bases between. The CDR3 runs to 14 residues. The CDR3 spells CASSSAGGPDTQYF. The CDR3 bases are TGTGCCAGCAGTTCGGCAGGGGGGCCAGATACGCAGTATTTT.